Below are 6 T cell receptor beta chains sequenced from a single sample in a study of cytomegalovirus exposure and HLA in healthy donors. The PCR made use of 60 Vbeta and 13 Jbeta primers. Repertoires were generated with immunoSEQ multiplex PCR, while TCRdb's copy carries only in-frame clones and drops some. The table shows roughly 150,000 clones, with around 86% occurring only once. Sample: PBMCs. These receptor sequences come from a male donor in good health and CMV-seronegative.

The chain employs TRBV7-2 and TRBJ2-5; perhaps TRBD1 as D (7 bases). V lost 5 bases, J lost 5 bases, and 21 bases lay in between. The CDR3 is 16 amino acids. The germline CDR1 and CDR2 sequences are SGHTA and FQGNSA. CDR3 coding DNA: TGTGCCAGCAGCCCGCGACCTCTGACAGGGAGGGAGACCCAGTACTTC. Translated, it gives CASSPRPLTGRETQYF.

V and J are TRBV6-6 and TRBJ2-7, with D possibly being TRBD2 (5 bases). Trimming pared 2 bases from V and 6 bases from J, leaving 8 bases between. The CDR3 extends over 12 amino acids. Germline values: CDR1 MNHNY, CDR2 SVGAGI (reference sequence). The CDR3 DNA reads as TGTGCCAGCAGTTACCGGGGAAGCGAGCAGTACTTC. Protein: CASSYRGSEQYF.

The rearrangement joins TRBV6-6 to TRBJ1-5; 9 bases match TRBD1. The germline V gene has CDR1 MNHNY and CDR2 SVGAGI (reference sequence). CDR3 length: 16 amino acids. V gave up 0 bases and J gave up 4 bases; unmatched junction bases: 4. In nucleotides, the CDR3 is TGTGCCAGCAGTTACTCGAGACAGGGGGGAAATCAGCCCCAGCATTTT. Translating gives CASSYSRQGGNQPQHF.

The chain combines TRBV7-9 with TRBJ2-7; a possible D gene is TRBD2 (5 bases). CDR1 is SEHNR and CDR2 is FQNEAQ in the germline V gene (reference sequence). This CDR3 comprises 16 residues. V was clipped by 1 base and J by 0 bases, with 13 bases between them. In nucleotides, the CDR3 is TGTGCCAGCAGCTTAGGAGGGCGTCGTGGCTCCTACGAGCAGTACTTC. Amino acids: CASSLGGRRGSYEQYF.

The chain is built from TRBV14 and TRBJ2-5; 10 nucleotides line up with TRBD1. Trimming removed 5 bases from V and 4 bases from J; junction bases left unmatched: 7. Germline assignment: CDR1 SGHDN and CDR2 FVKESK. CDR3 length: 15 amino acids. The CDR3 region has the DNA TGTGCCAGCAGCGAAGGACAGGGGGGTAGAGAGACCCAGTACTTC. Translated: CASSEGQGGRETQYF.

A word on this clone: The same CDR3 also results from other DNA sequences found in this sample. The chain joins TRBV27 to TRBJ2-7; possibly TRBD1 for D (6 bases). CDR1 is MNHEY, CDR2 SMNVEV, per germline (reference sequence). The CDR3 is made up of 14 amino acids. V gave up 2 bases and J gave up 2 bases, with 10 bases separating them. The CDR3 DNA reads as TGTGCCAGCAGTTTAAGTCAGGGGCCCTACGAGCAGTACTTC. Translated, it gives CASSLSQGPYEQYF.